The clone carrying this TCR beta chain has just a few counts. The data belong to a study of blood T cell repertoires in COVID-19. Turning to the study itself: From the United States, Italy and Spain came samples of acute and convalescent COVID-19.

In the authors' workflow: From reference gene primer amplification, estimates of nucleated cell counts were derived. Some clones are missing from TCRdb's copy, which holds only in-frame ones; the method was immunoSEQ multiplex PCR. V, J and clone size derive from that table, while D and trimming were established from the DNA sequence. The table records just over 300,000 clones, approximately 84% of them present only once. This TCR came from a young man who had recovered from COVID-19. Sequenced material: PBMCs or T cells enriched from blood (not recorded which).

CDR3 sequence: CASSLVSRGLNYGYTF. The CDR3 DNA reads TGTGCCAGCAGCTTAGTCTCCAGGGGGCTTAACTATGGCTACACCTTC. The chain couples TRBV11-2 to TRBJ1-2, with TRBD1 matching over 8 bases. Germline-derived CDR1 and CDR2 are SGHAT and FQNNGV. The CDR3 is made up of 16 amino acids. V lost 1 base to trimming and J lost 1 base; unmatched junction nucleotides: 5.